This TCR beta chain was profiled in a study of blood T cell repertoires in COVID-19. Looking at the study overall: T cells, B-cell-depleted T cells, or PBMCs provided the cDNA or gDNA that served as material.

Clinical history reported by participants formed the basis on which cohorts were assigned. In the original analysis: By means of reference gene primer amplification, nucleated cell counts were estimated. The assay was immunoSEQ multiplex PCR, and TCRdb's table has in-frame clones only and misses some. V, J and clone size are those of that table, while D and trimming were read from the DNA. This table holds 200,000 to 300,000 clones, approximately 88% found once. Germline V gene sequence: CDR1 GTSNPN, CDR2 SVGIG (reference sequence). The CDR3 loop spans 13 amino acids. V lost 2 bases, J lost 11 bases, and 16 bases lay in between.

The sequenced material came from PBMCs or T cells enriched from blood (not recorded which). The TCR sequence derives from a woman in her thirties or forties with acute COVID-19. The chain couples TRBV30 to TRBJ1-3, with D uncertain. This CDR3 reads CAWSHDSSGSIYF. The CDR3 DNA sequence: TGTGCCTGGAGTCATGATTCTTCGGGGTCCATATATTTT.